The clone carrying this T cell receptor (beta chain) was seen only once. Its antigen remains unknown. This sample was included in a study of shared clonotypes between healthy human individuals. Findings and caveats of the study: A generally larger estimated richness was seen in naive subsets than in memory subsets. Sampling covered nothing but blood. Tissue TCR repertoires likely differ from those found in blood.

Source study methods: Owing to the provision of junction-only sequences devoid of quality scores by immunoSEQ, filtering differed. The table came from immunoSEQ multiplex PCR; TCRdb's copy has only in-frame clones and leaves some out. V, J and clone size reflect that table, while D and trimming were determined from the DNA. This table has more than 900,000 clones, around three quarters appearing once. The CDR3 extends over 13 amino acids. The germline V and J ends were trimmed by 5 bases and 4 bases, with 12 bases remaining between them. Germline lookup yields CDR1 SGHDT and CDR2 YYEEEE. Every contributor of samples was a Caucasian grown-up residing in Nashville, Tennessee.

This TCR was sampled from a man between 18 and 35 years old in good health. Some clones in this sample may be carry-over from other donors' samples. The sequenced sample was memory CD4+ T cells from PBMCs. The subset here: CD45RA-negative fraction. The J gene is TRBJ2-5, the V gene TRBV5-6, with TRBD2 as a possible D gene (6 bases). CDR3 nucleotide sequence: TGTGCCAGCAGTCCTAGCGCTAGAGAGACCCAGTACTTC. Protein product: CASSPSARETQYF.